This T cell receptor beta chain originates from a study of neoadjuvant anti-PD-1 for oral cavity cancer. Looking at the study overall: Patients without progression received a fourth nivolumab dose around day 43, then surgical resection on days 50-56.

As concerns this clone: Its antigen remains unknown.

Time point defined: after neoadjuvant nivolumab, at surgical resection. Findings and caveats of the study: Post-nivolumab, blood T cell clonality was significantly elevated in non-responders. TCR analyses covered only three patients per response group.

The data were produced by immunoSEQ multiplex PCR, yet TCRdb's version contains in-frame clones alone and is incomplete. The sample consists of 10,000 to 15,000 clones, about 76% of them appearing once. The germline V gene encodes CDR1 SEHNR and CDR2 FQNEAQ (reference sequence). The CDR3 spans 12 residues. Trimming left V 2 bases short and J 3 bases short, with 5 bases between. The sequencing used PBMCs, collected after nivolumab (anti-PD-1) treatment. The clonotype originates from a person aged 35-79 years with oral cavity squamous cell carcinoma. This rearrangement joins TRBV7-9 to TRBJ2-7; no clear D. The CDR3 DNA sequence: TGTGCCAGCAGCTTAATATTCTACGAGCAGTACTTC. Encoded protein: CASSLIFYEQYF.